The following is a TCR beta chain sequence with its context. Its antigen is not yet known. No base qualities exist here, and no much larger clone lies one base off it. This record belongs to a study of Ad26.COV2.S vaccination and SARS-CoV-2 variants (dated by TCRdb to about 2021). Some background on the complete study: Donors in the vaccine arm were drawn from COV1001, a phase I-IIa trial of Ad26.COV2.S in healthy adults that was multicentre, randomized, double-blind and placebo-controlled. TCRbeta repertoire sequencing served as the tool for gauging how specific and how broad the SARS-CoV-2-reactive T cell receptors were following Ad26.COV2.S vaccination. Trial participants were randomized into five groups of five, in which low-dose or high-dose Ad26.COV2.S was given once or twice, or placebo was given on both occasions. Throughout the experiments and outcome assessment, investigators stayed blinded to trial group allocation. A total of 32 samples were included in the TCR-sequenced set, comprising around 20 Ad26.COV2.S vaccine recipients, 5 placebo recipients and 8 SARS-CoV-2 convalescent individuals. Ad26.COV2.S was administered intramuscularly at 5 x 10^10 or 1 x 10^11 viral particles, either as a single shot or as two shots given 56 days apart. General study outcomes and caveats: The study was not powered to compare responses between vaccine doses or regimens. After vaccination, substantial breadth of spike-specific CD8+ and CD4+ T cell responses was reported. Vaccine and placebo recipients had comparable non-spike TCR breadth, which fits with the vaccine containing only spike. Ad26.COV2.S recipients had higher spike-specific TCR breadth than placebo recipients (P = 0.0014). According to the authors, total T cell responses may have been underestimated by the TCR breadth and depth analyses.

Looking up the germline V gene yields CDR1 SGHAT and CDR2 FQNNGV. Trimming at the junction amounts to 0 bases on V and 4 bases on J, and the germline ends lie 7 bases apart. The CDR3 runs 14 amino acids, cysteine and phenylalanine included. Only CDR3 DNA remains: 42 bases, in frame from the first base. This sample's treatment or condition label indicates: roughly 18 received Ad26.COV2.S at low or high dose, single or two shots; a few received placebo; per-sample allocation not given. Repertoires of vaccine and placebo recipients were sequenced from samples collected on day 63 after the first injection. In Cohort 1b, roughly 26 adults aged 18-55 years were enrolled at a single site in Boston, USA, between 29 July and 7 August 2020. Ad26.COV2.S was a replication-incompetent adenovirus type 26 vector expressing a prefusion-stabilized SARS-CoV-2 spike protein from the original Wuhan strain. The immunoSEQ Assay was the method used to sequence TCRbeta CDR3 regions. After extraction, genomic DNA underwent amplification by bias-controlled multiplex PCR, followed by high-throughput sequencing. On the study's bioinformatics: To quantify the absolute abundance of every unique TCRbeta CDR3 region, sequences were collapsed and filtered. Usable DNA was measured by amplifying reference genes present in all nucleated cells, and TCRbeta template counts were normalized to that usable DNA to estimate T cell fraction. Repertoire TCRs were annotated as SARS-CoV-2-specific when V gene, CDR3 amino acid sequence and J gene were exactly matched to a known reactive TCR set. The reference SARS-CoV-2 TCR set was derived from MIRA and filtered for enrichment in COVID-19-positive ImmuneCODE repertoires, a step that removed public or cross-reactive TCRs. Using the MIRA antigens, annotated TCRs were further analysed by specific ORF or by position within an ORF. Breadth was defined as annotated unique rearrangements over total unique productive rearrangements; depth was the summed frequency of those rearrangements. Group comparisons of TCR breadth used two-sided Wilcoxon rank-sum tests. As stored in TCRdb, this immuneACCESS dataset retains in-frame rearrangements with V and J assigned. A fraction of the clones does not appear; measured against another copy, unresolved V genes explain less than half of the discrepancy, and the remainder lacks a known reason. The V and J calls and clone size are taken from that table; D and trimming were inferred from the DNA. The table for this sample lists about 680,000 clones; 89% of them were counted only once. Clones ranked in the top ten supply about 1.5% of the sample.

This sequence originates from a person aged 18-65 years who received the Ad26.COV2.S COVID-19 vaccine or a placebo. The source material was peripheral blood, sampled in a trial of Ad26.COV2.S vaccine versus placebo. Rearrangement joined TRBV11-2 to TRBJ1-5; the D gene assignment is ambiguous. The DNA sequence is given as TGTGCCAGCAGCTTAGATCTGACTAATCAGCCCCAGCATTTT. The encoded protein is CASSLDLTNQPQHF. Where the CDR3 stops, the reference TRBV11-2 and TRBJ1-5 genes take over; the full variable domain is EAGVAQSPRYKIIEKRQSVAFWCNPISGHATLYWYQQILGQGPKLLIQFQNNGVVDDSQLPKDRFSAERLKGVDSTLKIQPAKLEDSAVYLCASSLDLTNQPQHFGDGTRLSIL.